The 3 T cell receptor beta chains below all came from one sample that was sequenced in a study of cytomegalovirus exposure and HLA in healthy donors listed by TCRdb under 2017. Library prep was done by the immunoSEQ multiplex PCR assay. For the multiplex PCR, a mixture combining 60 forward primers for TCR Vbeta segments and 13 reverse primers for TCR Jbeta segments was used. Sourced from immuneACCESS, this table was stored by TCRdb with only in-frame sequences that have V and J called. A share of the clones is absent; for the studies checked, an unresolved V gene accounts for under half, and the remainder has no known explanation. This sample lists approximately 170,000 clones; roughly 79% were detected once. Approximately 1.5% of the sample is in the top ten clones. Sequenced: PBMCs. Receptor source: a man in his forties or fifties in good health and CMV-seronegative.

This chain links TRBV28 with TRBJ2-7, with TRBD2 identical over 8 bases. Trimming cost V 5 bases and J 6 bases; bases outside gene matches: 3. CDR1 is MDHEN and CDR2 is SYDVKM in the germline V gene. The CDR3 has 12 residues. CDR3 bases: TGTGCCAGCAGTGAACTAGCGGTCGAGCAGTACTTC. This codes for CASSELAVEQYF.

This chain links TRBV28 with TRBJ2-2, with D perhaps matching TRBD2 (6 bases). The V and J ends lost 3 bases and 5 bases respectively, with 13 bases between them. Per germline, CDR1 MDHEN and CDR2 SYDVKM. This CDR3 comprises 15 residues. The CDR3, as DNA: TGTGCCAGCAGTTTGGAGGGAGCGTGGACCGGGGAGCTGTTTTTT. This gives the protein CASSLEGAWTGELFF.

This clone was counted between two and nine times. The chain joins TRBV7-8 to TRBJ2-5; 8 positions match TRBD2. The junction had 12 bases not matched to a gene; V was cut back by 5 bases and J by 7 bases. This CDR3 region has 15 residues. CDR1 SGHVS and CDR2 FQNEAQ come from the germline V gene. The CDR3 loop is CASSRGGGPVGTQYF. Here the CDR3 DNA reads TGTGCCAGCAGCCGGGGCGGGGGGCCGGTAGGGACCCAGTACTTC.